This T cell receptor beta chain was obtained from a study of response to subunit inactivated influenza vaccine. Germline assignment: CDR1 SGDLS and CDR2 YYNGEE. CDR3 length: 16 amino acids. V was trimmed by 3 bases and J by 3 bases, leaving 17 bases between them. In the case of this clonotype: Antigen specificity is unknown.

One entry per CDR3 protein, called by TCRdb with MiXCR from the RT-PCR reads. The repertoire holds 500,000 to 650,000 distinct CDR3 sequences, with 6.5% to 8% as singletons. General study points: Each seasonal flu vaccination may recruit only limited new T cells, authors suggested.

The sequencing used PBMCs from blood, collected around 25 months after vaccination. The receptor comes from a man between 45 and 75 years old who received an inactivated influenza vaccine. The chain employs TRBV9 and TRBJ2-3; the D gene could be TRBD1 or TRBD2 (5 bases each). CDR3 bases: TGTGCCAGCAGCGAAACCGGGGCCTTGGAAACAGATACGCAGTATTTT. It is translated as CASSETGALETDTQYF.